This T cell receptor beta chain is drawn from a study of Tregs in tolerant kidney transplant recipients. Thawed PBMCs were FACS-sorted into unstimulated CD4+CD25+CD127- regulatory T cells, CD4+CD25- non-regulatory cells, CD4 and CD8 cells. Some clones are missing from TCRdb's copy, which holds only in-frame ones; the method was immunoSEQ multiplex PCR. In the table there are some 88,000 clones, roughly nine tenths of which are singletons. Study-level findings and limits: Expanding Tregs on activated donor B cells appeared to best identify donor-specific TCRbeta clones. Validation in larger populations is needed because few patients were studied.

About this clone: As yet, its antigen is unknown.

Input material: CD8+ T cells from blood. The receptor comes from a human donor in good health.

The CDR3: CASSFPGTRNTEAFF. The CDR3 nucleotides read TGTGCCAGCAGCTTCCCCGGGACCCGAAACACTGAAGCTTTCTTT. The chain has TRBV5-4 and TRBJ1-1; tentative D call: TRBD1 (5 bases). Germline V gene sequence: CDR1 SGHNT, CDR2 YYREEE (reference sequence). The ends were cut back, 2 bases at V and 2 bases at J, with 13 bases in the middle. CDR3 length equals 15 residues.